What follows are 12 T cell receptor beta chains derived from one specimen sequenced in a study of blood T cell repertoires in COVID-19. Clones were read by immunoSEQ multiplex PCR, and TCRdb kept only the in-frame ones, dropping some. The repertoire holds hundreds of thousands of clones, with approximately 90% as singletons. Sequenced input: PBMCs or T cells enriched from blood (not recorded which). Receptor source: a woman younger than 35 who had been exposed to COVID-19.

This CDR3 is CASSLGGLAGGGYNEQFF. CDR3 in DNA: TGCGCCAGCAGCTTGGGAGGACTAGCGGGAGGAGGGTACAATGAGCAGTTCTTC. The V and J genes are TRBV5-1 and TRBJ2-1, with 14 positions matching TRBD2. This CDR3 is built from 18 residues. The germline V gene encodes CDR1 SGHRS and CDR2 YFSETQ. With V trimmed by 0 bases and J by 4 bases, 6 bases remained unmatched.

The rearrangement links TRBV9 to TRBJ2-1, with 12 bases that match TRBD2. CDR1 is SGDLS and CDR2 is YYNGEE in the germline V gene. The CDR3 totals 18 residues. Trimming cost V 0 bases and J 9 bases; bases outside gene matches: 13. CDR3 nucleotides: TGTGCCAGCAGCGTAGAACCAACACTAGCGGGGGGTCTGGGTGAGCAGTTCTTC. It translates to CASSVEPTLAGGLGEQFF.

This clone appeared a single time. The chain couples TRBV20-1 to TRBJ2-3; tentative D call: TRBD2 (6 bases). This CDR3 region has 14 residues. V lost 3 bases and J 2 bases, leaving 12 bases between the germline ends. Germline V gene data show CDR1 as DFQATT and CDR2 as SNEGSKA (reference sequence). The CDR3 loop is CSASLADYTDTQYF. CDR3 DNA sequence: TGCAGTGCTAGTTTGGCGGACTACACAGATACGCAGTATTTT.

The V and J genes are TRBV5-4 and TRBJ2-7; D call uncertain. Looked up from germline, CDR1 is SGHNT and CDR2 is YYREEE (reference sequence). This CDR3 contains 14 residues. Trimming cost V 9 bases and J 3 bases, with 19 bases left between them. The CDR3 is CATKMGEAFYEQYF. The CDR3 coding sequence is TGTGCCACTAAAATGGGTGAGGCGTTCTACGAGCAGTACTTC.

The gene calls are TRBV7-2 and TRBJ2-1, with 9 bases matching TRBD2. The J segment lost 4 bases and the V segment lost 2 bases, leaving 9 bases of the junction unmatched. The length of the CDR3 is 17 residues. Germline-derived CDR1 and CDR2 are SGHTA and FQGNSA. CDR3 amino acids: CASSLRMGREGYNEQFF. The DNA for the CDR3 is TGTGCCAGCAGCTTAAGGATGGGGCGGGAGGGTTACAATGAGCAGTTCTTC.

The chain links TRBV18 to TRBJ1-5; D possibly corresponds to TRBD1 (5 bases). The V end lost 6 bases, the J end lost 4 bases, and 13 bases lay between the germline ends. Germline CDR1 KGHSH, CDR2 LQKENI. The CDR3 is 14 amino acids. The CDR3 DNA follows: TGTGCCAGCTCCGACTCAGGGAAGAATCAGCCCCAGCATTTT. It codes for CASSDSGKNQPQHF.

CDR3 nucleotides: TGTGCCAGCAGCAGACAGGGTTCCTCTGGAAACACCATATATTTT. Its translation: CASSRQGSSGNTIYF. The chain recombines TRBV9 with TRBJ1-3; 7 bases are shared with TRBD1. Trimming took 4 bases from V and 0 from J; bases not matched to a gene: 4. The CDR3 covers 15 residues. Germline-derived CDR1 and CDR2 are SGDLS and YYNGEE.

This chain links TRBV28 with TRBJ1-1; no clear D gene. The CDR3 sequence is 14 residues long. Germline lookup yields CDR1 MDHEN and CDR2 SYDVKM. V lost 2 bases, J lost 4 bases, and 11 bases lay in between. The CDR3 protein is CASSLPVAFTEAFF. DNA of the CDR3: TGTGCCAGCAGTTTACCAGTGGCCTTCACTGAAGCTTTCTTT.

This clone was seen more than once but under ten times. The rearrangement joins TRBV13 to TRBJ1-1; TRBD1 matches at 12 bases. CDR1 is PRHDT and CDR2 is FYEKMQ in the germline V gene (reference sequence). The length of the CDR3 is 16 residues. The V segment lost 1 base and the J segment 4 bases; nucleotides outside the gene matches: 4. Written as DNA, the CDR3 is TGTGCCAGCAGCTTAGCCCCGGGACAGGGGGCCACTGAAGCTTTCTTT. Protein sequence: CASSLAPGQGATEAFF.

This clone was counted a single time. This sequence joins TRBV2 and TRBJ1-5; a weak D match, TRBD1 (5 bases). In germline, CDR1 is SNHLY, CDR2 FYNNEI. This CDR3 contains 15 residues. Trimming removed 5 bases at V and 2 bases at J, with 13 bases between. CDR3 sequence reads: CASSSSAGGNQPQHF. The CDR3, as DNA: TGTGCCAGCAGTTCATCAGCGGGGGGCAATCAGCCCCAGCATTTT.

Regarding this clone: It may be a read error: a sequence one base away is much more abundant. The chain combines TRBV9 with TRBJ1-1; 8 bases are a match to TRBD1. Trimming at V came to 3 bases and at J to 1 base, leaving 2 bases not matched to a gene. The germline CDR1 and CDR2 sequences are SGDLS and YYNGEE. The CDR3 length is 14 residues. The DNA of the CDR3 is TGTGCCAGCAGCGCCGGGACAGGGAACACTGAAGCTTTCTTT. It specifies CASSAGTGNTEAFF.

This clone is a singleton in its sample. The genes are TRBV28 and TRBJ1-5; the match to TRBD1 covers 11 bases. V shed 4 bases, J shed 3 bases, and the junction held 5 bases outside the gene matches. The germline CDR1 and CDR2 sequences are MDHEN and SYDVKM. This CDR3 is 16 amino acids long. CDR3 loop: CASSSGQGASNQPQHF. CDR3 bases: TGTGCCAGCAGTTCCGGACAGGGGGCATCCAATCAGCCCCAGCATTTT.